One sample yielded the 25 T cell receptor beta chains listed below, sequenced in a study of HIV-infected children after antiretroviral therapy interruption. Unique molecular identifiers were included in an RNA-based 3' RACE TCR library. Each CDR3 protein is one row after TCRdb ran MiXCR on the 3' RACE reads. The sample has fewer than 100,000 distinct CDR3 sequences, 6.9% seen once. The treatment: PENTA 11 planned treatment interruption arm or continuous ART arm. The source material was CD45RA+ CD4+ T cells from PBMCs, pooled from several time points, sampled from a donor given antiretroviral therapy, either interrupted or continuous. Subset noted: naive CD4+ CD45RA+ CD45RO- T cells. Receptor source: a pool of human donors with HIV.

This clonotype was counted many times. This chain uses TRBV11-3 with TRBJ1-3; possible D gene TRBD1, 5 bases. The CDR3 sequence is 16 residues long. From germline, CDR1 is SGHNT and CDR2 YENEEA. V was pared by 2 bases and J by 1 base, with 12 bases between. In nucleotides, the CDR3 is TGTGCCAGCAGCTTAAGACAGCGAGAATCTGGAAACACCATATATTTT. Amino acid sequence: CASSLRQRESGNTIYF.

This clonotype was counted at least ten times. The rearrangement links TRBV12-3 or TRBV12-4 to TRBJ2-7; 7 bases map to TRBD2. The CDR3 runs to 13 residues. Trimming cost V 7 bases and J 7 bases; bases outside gene matches: 10. The CDR3 protein is CASTLGGGGEQYF. As DNA, the CDR3 is TGTGCCAGCACCCTAGGTGGGGGGGGAGAGCAGTACTTC.

This clonotype has ten or more counts. This chain uses TRBV13 with TRBJ2-2, with TRBD1 identical over 7 bases. From germline, CDR1 is PRHDT and CDR2 FYEKMQ (reference sequence). The CDR3 runs 16 residues. V lost 5 bases, J lost 6 bases, and 12 bases stayed unmatched. The CDR3 DNA follows: TGTGCCAGCAGCGCCAGTCCGACAGGGCAAGCCGGGGAGCTGTTTTTT. It is translated as CASSASPTGQAGELFF.

This clonotype was seen ten or more times. The chain uses TRBV3-1 and TRBJ1-1, with D possibly TRBD1 on 6 matching bases. Germline loops: CDR1 LGHDT, CDR2 YNNKEL (reference sequence). This CDR3 region has 14 residues. Trimming shortened V by 1 base and J by 6 bases, and 12 bases separated the two germline ends. In DNA, the CDR3 is TGTGCCAGCAGCCAAGGTCAGGGGATCCCTGAAGCTTTCTTT. It specifies CASSQGQGIPEAFF.

In this sample, this clonotype turned up a few times. The J gene is TRBJ1-4, the V gene TRBV7-9; weak D call: TRBD1 (6 bases). Germline V gene lookup returns CDR1 SEHNR and CDR2 FQNEAQ (reference sequence). This CDR3 comprises 14 residues. The germline V and J ends were trimmed by 2 bases and 6 bases, with 10 bases remaining between them. The CDR3 DNA reads TGTGCCAGCAGCTTAAGGGGGACCGATGAAAAACTGTTTTTT. Translating it yields CASSLRGTDEKLFF.

About this clonotype itself: A read error may be the cause here, since a much bigger clone is one base away. This CDR3 is CASSFRQNQNEKLFF. The CDR3 DNA sequence: TGTGCCAGCAGCTTTCGACAGAATCAAAATGAAAAACTGTTTTTT. The chain employs TRBV13 and TRBJ1-4, with D perhaps TRBD1 (5 bases). The germline V and J ends were trimmed by 3 bases and 5 bases, with 13 bases remaining between them. CDR3 length equals 15 residues. Germline lookup yields CDR1 PRHDT and CDR2 FYEKMQ (reference sequence).

This clonotype came up many times. The chain combines TRBV20-1 with TRBJ2-7; 7 nucleotides agree with TRBD2. Germline assignment: CDR1 DFQATT and CDR2 SNEGSKA (reference sequence). V trimming: 6 bases; J trimming: 0 bases; junction bases outside the gene matches: 8. This CDR3 spans 14 amino acids. CDR3 residues: CSAKREGSSYEQYF. As DNA, the CDR3 is TGCAGTGCAAAGAGGGAGGGCAGCTCCTACGAGCAGTACTTC.

The chain is built from TRBV29-1 and TRBJ2-3; 10 nucleotides align to TRBD2. The CDR3 spans 17 residues. Looked up from germline, CDR1 is SQVTM and CDR2 is ANQGSEA. Trimming at V came to 4 bases and at J to 2 bases, leaving 12 bases not matched to a gene. The CDR3 DNA sequence: TGCAGCGTTGGGTGGAACAGCGGGGGGGCCTCCACAGATACGCAGTATTTT. This sequence encodes CSVGWNSGGASTDTQYF.

The table lists this clonotype with many counts. V and J are TRBV7-8 and TRBJ1-6, with D hard to call. Germline V gene data show CDR1 as SGHVS and CDR2 as FQNEAQ. The CDR3 contains 17 residues. With 3 bases removed from V and 0 bases from J, the gap between germline ends came to 12 bases. CDR3 nucleotides: TGTGCCAGCAGCTTGCCCCGGGCCCACTCCTATAATTCACCCCTCCACTTT. It translates to CASSLPRAHSYNSPLHF.

This clonotype was seen many times. A read error may produce the germline difference seen at one junction end. The chain employs TRBV20-1 and TRBJ2-3; D possibly corresponds to TRBD2 (5 bases). CDR3 length: 14 residues. Germline V gene sequence: CDR1 DFQATT, CDR2 SNEGSKA (reference sequence). As DNA, the CDR3 is TGCAGTGCTCGAGGGCCCCCCCGGGCCCGTAGGTCGGATTTT. The encoded protein is CSARGPPRARRSDF.

The genes are TRBV10-1 and TRBJ2-7; TRBD2 is a possible D gene (5 bases). The CDR3 runs 13 residues. Germline CDR1 is WNHNN and CDR2 is SYGVQD (reference sequence). V was cut by 8 bases and J by 4 bases, with 15 bases left in between. This chain's CDR3 is CASLERNEYEQYF. The CDR3 DNA sequence: TGCGCCAGCCTTGAGCGGAACGAATACGAGCAGTACTTC.

Many counts were recorded for this clonotype. This chain joins TRBV20-1 and TRBJ2-3; 7 bases match TRBD1. There are 14 residues in the CDR3. The V gene end was trimmed by 5 bases and the J gene end by 0 bases; junction bases not matched to a gene: 5. Germline V gene data show CDR1 as DFQATT and CDR2 as SNEGSKA (reference sequence). The CDR3 loop reads CSASGQSSTDTQYF. The CDR3 coding sequence is TGCAGTGCTTCGGGACAGTCTAGCACAGATACGCAGTATTTT.

Comments on this clonotype: This may be a read error, as it is one base from a much larger clone. The chain is built from TRBV3-1 and TRBJ2-1; TRBD2 agrees at 11 bases. The CDR3 consists of 15 residues. Per germline, CDR1 LGHDT and CDR2 YNNKEL (reference sequence). Unmatched junction bases numbered 5, after V lost 4 bases and J lost 6 bases. CDR3 amino acids: CASSRLAGTFNEQFF. The CDR3 DNA sequence: TGTGCCAGCAGCCGACTAGCGGGGACCTTCAATGAGCAGTTCTTC.

By share, this clonotype counts as medium-sized. The V gene is TRBV28, the J gene TRBJ1-5; TRBD1 agrees at 7 bases. Germline CDR1 and CDR2: MDHEN and SYDVKM. Trimming took 5 bases from V and 0 from J; bases not matched to a gene: 13. This CDR3 has 18 amino acids. The CDR3 region has the DNA TGTGCCAGCAGTGGGGGGACAGATAACCCGTATAGCAATCAGCCCCAGCATTTT. The encoded protein is CASSGGTDNPYSNQPQHF.

This clonotype was detected many times. The gene calls are TRBV12-3 or TRBV12-4 and TRBJ2-1, with 9 bases fitting TRBD2. The CDR3 loop spans 12 amino acids. The ends lost 3 bases at V and 11 bases at J; junction bases unmatched: 2. The CDR3 spells CASSLSGGQQFF. CDR3 nucleotides: TGTGCCAGCAGTTTGAGCGGGGGGCAGCAGTTCTTC.

This clonotype was picked up many times. V and J are TRBV7-9 and TRBJ1-2; tentatively, D is TRBD1 (5 bases). Per the germline V gene, CDR1 is SEHNR and CDR2 is FQNEAQ (reference sequence). This CDR3 spans 18 amino acids. With 4 bases removed from V and 5 bases from J, the gap between germline ends came to 26 bases. CDR3 bases: TGTGCCAGCAGCTCGTGGGGCCGGGACGGAAAAGGGCCGTATGGCTACACCTTC. Protein sequence: CASSSWGRDGKGPYGYTF. The full variable domain, rest sourced from reference TRBV7-9 and TRBJ1-2, is DTGVSQNPRHKITKRGQNVTFRCDPISEHNRLYWYRQTLGQGPEFLTYFQNEAQLEKSRLLSDRFSAERPKGSFSTLEIQRTEQGDSAMYLCASSSWGRDGKGPYGYTFGSGTRLTVV.

V gene TRBV24-1 combines with J gene TRBJ2-7; 9 bases fit TRBD2. Germline assignment: CDR1 KGHDR and CDR2 SFDVKD. The CDR3 runs to 15 residues. The V gene end was trimmed by 0 bases and the J gene end by 2 bases; junction bases not matched to a gene: 1. The CDR3 spells CATSDLAGGTYEQYF. The CDR3 DNA is TGTGCCACCAGTGATTTGGCGGGGGGGACCTACGAGCAGTACTTC.

This chain joins TRBV28 and TRBJ2-6, with D possibly TRBD1 on 5 matching bases. In germline, CDR1 is MDHEN, CDR2 SYDVKM. V was shortened by 9 bases and J by 4 bases, with 7 bases between the two germline ends. CDR3 length: 12 amino acids. CDR3 sequence reads: CASRQGANVLTF. The CDR3 region has the DNA TGTGCCAGTAGACAGGGGGCCAACGTCCTGACTTTC.

This clonotype occurred many times. This chain uses TRBV4-1 with TRBJ1-2; D is possibly TRBD1 (6 bases). V lost 3 bases and J lost 0, with 11 bases in between. Germline-derived CDR1 and CDR2 are MGHRA and YSYEKL. The CDR3 is made up of 15 amino acids. CDR3 sequence reads: CASSQPTGTNYGYTF. The CDR3 nucleotides are TGCGCCAGCAGCCAGCCGACAGGAACTAACTATGGCTACACCTTC.

This clonotype was detected ten times or more. The chain links TRBV28 to TRBJ2-1; tentatively, D is TRBD1 (5 bases). Germline CDR1 and CDR2: MDHEN and SYDVKM. The CDR3 extends over 16 amino acids. Trimming cost V 7 bases and J 0 bases, with 16 bases left between them. CDR3 residues: CASISGSMGSYNEQFF. CDR3 nucleotide sequence: TGTGCCAGCATCTCAGGGTCTATGGGCTCCTACAATGAGCAGTTCTTC.

The chain couples TRBV5-1 to TRBJ1-1; weak D call: TRBD1 (6 bases). The CDR3 is made up of 13 amino acids. Deletions cut 0 bases from V and 5 bases from J, with 8 bases between. CDR1 and CDR2 (germline): SGHRS, YFSETQ. The CDR3 DNA reads as TGCGCCAGCAGCTTGGTACAGGGAACTGAAGCTTTCTTT. This sequence encodes CASSLVQGTEAFF.

Many counts were recorded for this clonotype. The rearrangement links TRBV10-3 to TRBJ2-7; D is ambiguous. Between the trimmed V and J ends, which lost 6 bases and 2 bases, there was a span of 8 bases. The CDR3 loop spans 12 amino acids. Germline CDR1 and CDR2: ENHRY and SYGVKD. The CDR3 DNA reads as TGTGCCATCAGAAAACCTCCCTACGAGCAGTACTTC. Protein: CAIRKPPYEQYF.

This clonotype has a single count. This chain uses TRBV30 with TRBJ1-6; D not resolved. Germline lookup yields CDR1 GTSNPN and CDR2 SVGIG (reference sequence). The CDR3 length is 11 residues. Trimming pared 3 bases from V and 10 bases from J, leaving 7 bases between. DNA of the CDR3: TGTGCCTGGAGCCGGAGGTCACCCCTCCACTTT. It specifies CAWSRRSPLHF.

In its sample, this clonotype was seen a few times. The gene calls are TRBV3-1 and TRBJ2-2; 9 bases map to TRBD1. The germline CDR1 and CDR2 sequences are LGHDT and YNNKEL (reference sequence). Losses at the gene ends were 4 bases for V and 6 bases for J; bases not matched to a gene: 12. The CDR3 is made up of 17 amino acids. The CDR3 DNA sequence: TGTGCCAGCAGCCCCTTTACCGGGACAGGGAGGGCCGGGGAGCTGTTTTTT. It translates to CASSPFTGTGRAGELFF.

In this sample, this clonotype turned up many times. This sequence joins TRBV19 and TRBJ2-1, with a weak D call TRBD1 (6 bases). Trimming stripped 3 bases from V and 7 bases from J, with 16 bases between. This CDR3 contains 15 residues. CDR1 and CDR2 from the germline V gene are LNHDA and SQIVND (reference sequence). CDR3 sequence (DNA): TGTGCCAGTAGTATTAGGGTGGGACAAGGAAATGAGCAGTTCTTC. Translated: CASSIRVGQGNEQFF.